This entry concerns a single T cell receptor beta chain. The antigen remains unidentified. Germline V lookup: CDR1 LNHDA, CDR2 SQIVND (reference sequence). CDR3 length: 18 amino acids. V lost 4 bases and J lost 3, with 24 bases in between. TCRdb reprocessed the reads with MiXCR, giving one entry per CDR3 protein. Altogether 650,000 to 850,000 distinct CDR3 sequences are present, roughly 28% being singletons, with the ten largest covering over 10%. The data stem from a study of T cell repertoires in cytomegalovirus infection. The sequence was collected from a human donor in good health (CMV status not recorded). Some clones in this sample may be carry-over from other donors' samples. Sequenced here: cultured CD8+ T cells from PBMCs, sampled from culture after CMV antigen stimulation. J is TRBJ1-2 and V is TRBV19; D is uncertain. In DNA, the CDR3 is TGTGCCAGTAGTAGCAGACCGGCCTGGCGACAATCCGACTATGGCTACACCTTC. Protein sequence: CASSSRPAWRQSDYGYTF.